This T cell receptor beta chain was obtained from a study of cytomegalovirus exposure and HLA in healthy donors (dated by TCRdb to the late 2010s). About the study as a whole: According to an earlier analysis of 587 of the donors, 150 million to 200 million T cells yielded 100 million or so unique TCR beta sequences and 276 Gb of sequence data. A few DR-DQ haplotypes were treated as single units for association and clustering because of strong linkage in the cohort. On average, about 240,000 unique TCR beta nucleotide sequences were sequenced per donor among 398 genotyped donors of the cohort, with roughly 18% of those sequences being non-productive. The aim of the study was to test whether cataloging public T cell receptors could identify signatures of past pathogen exposure. A separate validation cohort of approximately 130 different subjects was used in addition to the roughly 620-subject first cohort. Alongside the repertoire data, information on donor age, sex, ethnicity and CMV serostatus was compiled. In an earlier analysis of roughly 540 of the donors, high-throughput TCR beta sequencing was used to judge whether each TCR beta V gene segment behaved as functional or pseudogenic. In the later analysis, no new phenotypic data were used to find candidate immune exposures; instead, reliance was placed on TCR beta sequences and their occurrence across donors. Using immunosequencing, the study profiled T cell repertoires from 550 to 750 subjects and related those repertoires to cytomegalovirus serostatus. Class I and class II HLA loci were covered by the typing at four-digit resolution. The number of donors typed differed by locus, with 629-630 for A, B, C, DRB1 and DQB1, roughly 550 for DQA1, 600 to 610 for DPA1, and about 450 for DPB1. A later analysis re-examined previously published TCR beta repertoires from several hundred donors and added high-resolution HLA genotyping to investigate patterns of TCR occurrence. All discovery cohort repertoires had been generated using a single sequencing platform. Of the roughly 430 genotyped donors, roughly 80% fell in the genetic ancestry cluster associated with self-reported Caucasian donors. To predict cytomegalovirus infection status, the study combined high-throughput TCR immunosequencing, statistical association of individual TCRs with disease status, and machine learning. An early release that covered 640 HLA-typed donors contained around 330 gigabases of sequencing data and 80 million or so unique TCR sequences. In a later genetic analysis, genome-wide SNP genotypes for about three fifths of the 666 donors were used, and that subset was treated as a discovery cohort.

A note on this clone: The target of this receptor is not known. Per-nucleotide qualities are absent, and no much larger clonotype sits a single base away.

Results and caveats for the whole study, not just this receptor: In this cohort, only TCR beta chains were sequenced, and detectable features were limited by the absence of alpha or paired-chain data. CMV serostatus was the only immune exposure information available for the cohort. In a later analysis, TCR association rates were found to vary across HLA loci, with the most associated TCRs seen for DRB1 alleles and the fewest for HLA-C alleles. In an earlier analysis of fewer than 700 of the donors, most TCR beta V segments appeared in productive rearrangements about 90% or about 30% of the time, broadly matching IMGT annotations. Compared with equally common non-associated chains, HLA-associated TCR beta chains in a later analysis were more clonally expanded and had lower generation probabilities. In a later genetic analysis, a missense DCLRE1C variant was associated with V-gene and J-gene trimming of TCR beta chains, and the association was replicated in an independent cohort. The classifier was reported to diagnose cytomegalovirus status with high specificity and sensitivity in both the original cohort and the validation cohort. The 87-base-pair reads could not distinguish some IMGT-functional V segments, including TRBV6-2 and TRBV6-3, so those segments were excluded. Compared with the roughly 700-donor mean, donors in an Asian-associated ancestry cluster had fewer N-insertions in productive TCRs, according to a later genetic analysis. Because counts were too low, under 20 rarely observed V segments, including chromosome 9 orphons, were left out of the earlier analysis of roughly 600 of the donors. A later analysis reported that several top co-occurrence clusters appeared linked to parvovirus B19, influenza, CMV and Epstein-Barr virus. According to the authors, the approach could potentially be generalized to other disease states and immunological phenotypes. Most CMV-associated TCR beta chains appeared to be HLA-restricted in a later analysis, and the HLA associations seemed to be driven largely by CMV exposure. A further reported finding was that TCR beta sequences accurately predicted the HLA-A and HLA-B alleles for most subjects in the first cohort. A total of fewer than 200 TCR beta chains were listed by the study as associated with cytomegalovirus. In vitro tests confirmed that a few of the cytomegalovirus-associated TCR beta chains recognize cytomegalovirus antigens. Linkage disequilibrium might explain the correlated functional status among segregating V segments, but an unknown experimental factor could not be ruled out. Across donors, most TCR sequences were observed very rarely, whereas some public TCRs were present in many individuals. At a false discovery rate of 0.05, a later analysis linked about 17,000 TCR beta sequences to specific HLA alleles. A cluster of highly shared sequence variants was judged likely to be a technical artifact of the sequencing pipeline. HLA typing was unavailable for some donors at each locus, so association tests used only the typed subset. Assigning TCR associations to individual alleles was difficult when HLA alleles, especially DR and DQ, strongly co-occurred. The presence/absence analyses assumed that sequencing depth was roughly uniform across donors, and that assumption may not be true.

The CDR3 starts with the cysteine, ends with the phenylalanine, and has 12 residues. The retained sequence is limited to the CDR3, 36 bases, with the frame set at the first base. Looking up the germline V gene yields CDR1 MNHNS and CDR2 SASEGT. V sheds 6 bases and J sheds 2 bases, leaving 8 bases between their ends. Library creation used the immunoSEQ multiplex PCR assay. For the multiplex PCR, a mixture combining 60 forward primers for TCR Vbeta segments and 13 reverse primers for TCR Jbeta segments was used. The CDR3 region of rearranged TCR beta genes was amplified from genomic DNA with a multiplex PCR assay. Amplified TCR beta libraries were sequenced as 87-base-pair reads on the Illumina HiSeq System. The source study handled its data this way. A later analysis tallied 70 million to 100 million unique TCR beta chains across the 660 or so repertoires, and about 12 million of those chains were shared by two or more donors. A nearest-neighbor algorithm error-corrected the raw reads and collapsed the reads into unique sequences, merging closely related sequences to remove PCR and sequencing errors. To assign V, D and J gene segments, CDR3 sequences were aligned to IMGT reference sequences. Each retained sequence needed at least a six-nucleotide match to both a V gene segment and a J gene segment. A rearrangement was called productive if the CDR3 had no stop codons and remained in frame with V and J, and every other rearrangement was called non-productive. CDR3 was defined by IMGT convention, running from the second conserved V-encoded cysteine to the conserved J-encoded phenylalanine. The earlier analysis of 450 to 750 of the donors excluded any sequence lacking an unambiguous match to a single V gene segment. In an earlier analysis of around 600 of the donors, V segments were called functional above 56.7% productive rearrangements and were called segregating when the between-donor standard deviation exceeded 5%. A statistical classification framework was built to diagnose cytomegalovirus status from the catalog of TCR beta chain sequences. In a later analysis, TCR nucleotide sequences were compared against IMGT/GENE-DB human TR gene sequences so that V and J genes could be assigned. The TCRdist pipeline was used in a later analysis to assign CDR3 sequences and most-parsimonious VDJ recombination scenarios. In a later analysis, every TCR beta chain was defined by the combination of its CDR3 amino acid sequence and its V-gene family, and reads without a unique V-gene family were dropped. To address suspected cross-contamination and a sequencing artifact, a later analysis removed 592 highly shared, low-generation-probability nucleotide sequences. For each public chain, a later analysis derived a clonal expansion index from normalized ranks of inferred template counts within each repertoire. A later analysis computed generation probabilities with a VDJ recombination model fitted to out-of-frame rearrangements, and checked the results against IGoR. Hypergeometric tests were used in a later analysis to score TCR-TCR, TCR-HLA and TCR-CMV co-occurrence, with a repertoire-size bias correction applied to the TCR pairs. To estimate false discovery rates, a later analysis permuted the HLA or CMV assignments 20 times. In a later analysis, co-occurring TCRs were grouped using DBSCAN, with TCRdist sequence similarity added in when clustering inside HLA-allele-positive subsets. Repertoires with fewer than 30,000 or more than 120,000 public chains were left out of co-occurrence clustering, as were five repertoires with anomalous nucleotide sharing. The table was pulled from immuneACCESS by TCRdb, which kept in-frame rearrangements only. Such tables lose some clones; where checked, under half of the loss comes from unresolved V genes, and the rest has no known cause. The DNA was the basis for D and trimming; V, J and clone size are from that table. The sample contains around 140,000 clones, approximately 84% of them found a single time. Together, the top ten hold more than 1.5% of the sample.

The cohort comprised 710 or so healthy bone marrow donors. All cohort members were sampled while nominally healthy, although unrecorded immune exposures were likely present. The donor tested CMV seronegative, placing the donor among the approximately 360 seronegative members of the cohort. A peripheral blood sample was collected from each donor, and TCR beta sequencing was performed on peripheral blood mononuclear cells. The Qiagen DNeasy Blood Extraction Kit was used to extract genomic DNA from the blood cell samples. The chain is made from TRBV6-1 and TRBJ2-7, and perhaps TRBD2 as D gene, on 5 matching bases. Material: PBMCs. This sequence originates from a woman in her thirties or forties in good health and CMV-seronegative. The CDR3 in this case is CASRDLTYEQYF. The sequenced DNA: TGTGCCAGCAGGGACTTAACCTACGAGCAGTACTTC.